The clone carrying this TCR beta chain was found once. The data belong to a study of OX40 agonist ivuxolimab in advanced cancers. Sequenced by immunoSEQ multiplex PCR; TCRdb stores in-frame clones only, minus some. This repertoire shows 70,000 to 80,000 clones, 93% found once; its top ten account for roughly 6.5%. V lost 2 bases, J lost 6 bases, and 13 bases lay in between. The CDR3 has 14 residues. CDR1 is MNHEY and CDR2 is SMNVEV in the germline V gene (reference sequence). Samples of blood were obtained at baseline, on cycle 4 day 1, and on cycle 7 day 1. The sequenced sample was CD4+ or CD8+ T cells sorted from blood, obtained in a trial of the OX40 agonist ivuxolimab. This receptor was taken from an adult with an advanced solid tumor such as melanoma, head and neck, liver or kidney cancer. The chain recombines TRBV27 with TRBJ1-2, with D uncertain. CDR3 in amino acids: CASSLTAQTHGYTF. DNA for the CDR3: TGTGCCAGCAGTTTAACGGCGCAGACCCATGGCTACACCTTC.